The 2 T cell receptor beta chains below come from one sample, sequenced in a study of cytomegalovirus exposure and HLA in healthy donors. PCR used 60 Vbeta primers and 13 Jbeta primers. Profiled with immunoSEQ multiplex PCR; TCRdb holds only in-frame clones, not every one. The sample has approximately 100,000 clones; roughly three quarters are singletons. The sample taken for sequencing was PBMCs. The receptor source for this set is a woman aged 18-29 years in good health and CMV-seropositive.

The chain's CDR3 is CASSWGTATNEKLFF. CDR3 nucleotide sequence: TGTGCCAGCAGTTGGGGGACAGCAACTAATGAAAAACTGTTTTTT. The J gene is TRBJ1-4, the V gene TRBV27; TRBD1 aligns across 7 bases. V lost 4 bases, J lost 0 bases, and 2 bases stayed unmatched. The CDR3 has 15 amino acids. CDR1 is MNHEY and CDR2 is SMNVEV in the germline V gene (reference sequence). Filled out from reference TRBV27 and TRBJ1-4, the complete variable domain reads EAQVTQNPRYLITVTGKKLTVTCSQNMNHEYMSWYRQDPGLGLRQIYYSMNVEVTDKGDVPEGYKVSRKEKRNFPLILESPSPNQTSLYFCASSWGTATNEKLFFGSGTQLSVL.

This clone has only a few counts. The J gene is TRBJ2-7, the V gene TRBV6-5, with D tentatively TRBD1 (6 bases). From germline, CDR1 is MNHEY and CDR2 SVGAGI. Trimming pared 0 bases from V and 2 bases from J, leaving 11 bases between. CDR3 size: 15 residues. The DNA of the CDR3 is TGTGCCAGCAGTTACTCGATAGGACAGACCTACGAGCAGTACTTC. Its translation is CASSYSIGQTYEQYF.